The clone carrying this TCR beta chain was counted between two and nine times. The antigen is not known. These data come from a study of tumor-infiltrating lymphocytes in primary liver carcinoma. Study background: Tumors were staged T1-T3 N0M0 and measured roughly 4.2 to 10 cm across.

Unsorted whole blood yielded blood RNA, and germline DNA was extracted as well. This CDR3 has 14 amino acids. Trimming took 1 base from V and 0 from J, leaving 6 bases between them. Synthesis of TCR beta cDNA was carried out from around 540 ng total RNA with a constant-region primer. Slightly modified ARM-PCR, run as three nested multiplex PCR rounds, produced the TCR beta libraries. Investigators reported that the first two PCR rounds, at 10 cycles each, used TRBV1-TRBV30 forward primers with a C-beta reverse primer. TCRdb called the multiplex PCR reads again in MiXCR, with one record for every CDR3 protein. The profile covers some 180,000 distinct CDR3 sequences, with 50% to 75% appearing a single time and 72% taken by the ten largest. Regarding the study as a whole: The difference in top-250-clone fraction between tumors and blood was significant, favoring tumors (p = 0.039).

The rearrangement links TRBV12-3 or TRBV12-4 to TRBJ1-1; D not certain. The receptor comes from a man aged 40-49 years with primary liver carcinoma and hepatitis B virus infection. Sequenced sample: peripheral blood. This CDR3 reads CASSLGRLNTEAFF. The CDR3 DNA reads TGTGCCAGCAGTTTAGGCAGGCTGAACACTGAAGCTTTCTTT.